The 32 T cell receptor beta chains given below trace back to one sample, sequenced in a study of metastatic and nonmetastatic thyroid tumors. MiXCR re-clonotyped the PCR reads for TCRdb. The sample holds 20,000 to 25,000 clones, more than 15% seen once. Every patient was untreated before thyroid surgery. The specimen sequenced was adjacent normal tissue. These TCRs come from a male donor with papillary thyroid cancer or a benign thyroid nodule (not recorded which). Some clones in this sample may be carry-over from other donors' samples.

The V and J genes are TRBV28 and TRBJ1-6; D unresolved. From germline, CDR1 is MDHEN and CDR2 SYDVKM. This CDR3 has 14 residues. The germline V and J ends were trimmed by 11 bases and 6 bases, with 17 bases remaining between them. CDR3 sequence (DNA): TGTGCCGGAAAGCAGAACTTACTTAATTCACCCCTCCACTTT. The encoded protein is CAGKQNLLNSPLHF.

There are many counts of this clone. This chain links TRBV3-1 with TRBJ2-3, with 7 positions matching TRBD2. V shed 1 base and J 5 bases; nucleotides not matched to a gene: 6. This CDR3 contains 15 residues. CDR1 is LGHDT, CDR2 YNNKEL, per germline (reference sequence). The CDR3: CASSQVLGGIDTQYF. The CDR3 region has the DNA TGTGCCAGCAGCCAAGTTTTGGGGGGGATAGATACGCAGTATTTT.

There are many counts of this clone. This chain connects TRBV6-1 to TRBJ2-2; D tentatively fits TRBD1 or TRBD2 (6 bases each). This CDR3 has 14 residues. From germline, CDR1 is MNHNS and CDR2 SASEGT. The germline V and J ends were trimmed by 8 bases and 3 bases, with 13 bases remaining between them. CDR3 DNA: TGTGCCAGCCGGTGGGGGGCAGACACCGGGGAGCTGTTTTTT. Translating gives CASRWGADTGELFF.

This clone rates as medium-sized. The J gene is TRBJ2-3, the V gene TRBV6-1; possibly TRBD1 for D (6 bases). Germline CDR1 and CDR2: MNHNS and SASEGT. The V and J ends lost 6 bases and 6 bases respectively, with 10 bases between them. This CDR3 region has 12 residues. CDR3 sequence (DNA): TGTGCCAGCAGCGGGCAGGGGGATACGCAGTATTTT. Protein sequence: CASSGQGDTQYF.

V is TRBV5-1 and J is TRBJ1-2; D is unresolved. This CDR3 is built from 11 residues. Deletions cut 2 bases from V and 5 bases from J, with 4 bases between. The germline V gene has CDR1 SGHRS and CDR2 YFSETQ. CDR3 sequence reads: CASSFGYGYTF. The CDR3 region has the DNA TGCGCCAGCAGCTTCGGATATGGCTACACCTTC.

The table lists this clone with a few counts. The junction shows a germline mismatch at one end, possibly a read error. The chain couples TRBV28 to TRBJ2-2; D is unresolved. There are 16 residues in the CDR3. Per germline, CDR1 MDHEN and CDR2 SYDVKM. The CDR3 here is CASSLLVGRTTGELFF. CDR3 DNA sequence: TGTGCCAGTAGTTTACTTGTGGGTCGCACCACCGGGGAGCTGTTTTTT. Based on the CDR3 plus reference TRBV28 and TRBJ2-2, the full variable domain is DVKVTQSSRYLVKRTGEKVFLECVQDMDHENMFWYRQDPGLGLRLIYFSYDVKMKEKGDIPEGYSVSREKKERFSLILESASTNQTSMYLCASSLLVGRTTGELFFGEGSRLTVL.

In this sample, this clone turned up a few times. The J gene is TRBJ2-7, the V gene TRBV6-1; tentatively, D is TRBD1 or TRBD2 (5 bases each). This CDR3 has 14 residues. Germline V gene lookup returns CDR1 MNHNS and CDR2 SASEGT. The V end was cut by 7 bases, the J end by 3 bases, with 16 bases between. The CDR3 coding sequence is TGTGCCAGCAATGGGGGAATAAGACACTACGAGCAGTACTTC. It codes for CASNGGIRHYEQYF.

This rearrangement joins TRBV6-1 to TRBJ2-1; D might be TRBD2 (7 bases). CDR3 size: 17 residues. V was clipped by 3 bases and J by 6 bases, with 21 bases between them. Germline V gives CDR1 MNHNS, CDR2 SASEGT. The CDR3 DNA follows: TGTGCCAGCAGTGAGTGGTCTGCGGGGGCGCCCTGCAATGAGCAGTTCTTC. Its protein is CASSEWSAGAPCNEQFF.

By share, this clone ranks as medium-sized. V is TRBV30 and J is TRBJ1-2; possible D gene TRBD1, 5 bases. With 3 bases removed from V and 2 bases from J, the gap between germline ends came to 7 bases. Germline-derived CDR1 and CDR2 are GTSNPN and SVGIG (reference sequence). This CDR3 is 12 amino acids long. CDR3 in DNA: TGTGCCTGGAGGGAGGGGAACTATGGCTACACCTTC. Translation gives CAWREGNYGYTF.

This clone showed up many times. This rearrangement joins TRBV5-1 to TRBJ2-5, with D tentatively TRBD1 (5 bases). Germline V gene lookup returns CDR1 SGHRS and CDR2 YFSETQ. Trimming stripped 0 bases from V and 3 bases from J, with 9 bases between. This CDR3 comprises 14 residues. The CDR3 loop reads CASSLAGHKETQYF. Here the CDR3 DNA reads TGCGCCAGCAGCTTGGCCGGACACAAAGAGACCCAGTACTTC.

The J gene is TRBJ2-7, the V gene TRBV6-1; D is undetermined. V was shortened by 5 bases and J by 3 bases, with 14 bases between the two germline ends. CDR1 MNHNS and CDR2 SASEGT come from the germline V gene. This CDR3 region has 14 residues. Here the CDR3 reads CASSWLDGNYEQYF. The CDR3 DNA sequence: TGTGCCAGCAGTTGGCTGGACGGAAACTACGAGCAGTACTTC.

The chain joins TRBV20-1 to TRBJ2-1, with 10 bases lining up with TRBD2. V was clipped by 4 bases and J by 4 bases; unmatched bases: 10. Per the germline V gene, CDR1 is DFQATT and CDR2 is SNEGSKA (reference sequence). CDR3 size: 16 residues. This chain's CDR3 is CSAIQPSGGDYNEQFF. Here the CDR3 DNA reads TGCAGTGCTATACAGCCAAGCGGGGGGGATTACAATGAGCAGTTCTTC.

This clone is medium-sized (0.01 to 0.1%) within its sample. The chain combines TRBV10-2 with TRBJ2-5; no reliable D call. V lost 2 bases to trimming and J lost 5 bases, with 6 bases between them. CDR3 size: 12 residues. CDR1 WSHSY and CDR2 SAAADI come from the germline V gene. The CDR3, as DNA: TGCGCCAGCAGTGAGGATGGGGAGACCCAGTACTTC. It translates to CASSEDGETQYF.

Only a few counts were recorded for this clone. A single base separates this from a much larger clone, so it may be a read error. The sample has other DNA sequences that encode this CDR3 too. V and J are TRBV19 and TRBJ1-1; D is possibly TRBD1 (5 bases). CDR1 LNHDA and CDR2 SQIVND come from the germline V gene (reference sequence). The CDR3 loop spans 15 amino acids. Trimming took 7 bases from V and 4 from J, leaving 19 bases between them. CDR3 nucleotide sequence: TGTGCCAGTATGTTGGGATCCTTCGGGGGCACTGAAGCTTTCTTT. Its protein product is CASMLGSFGGTEAFF.

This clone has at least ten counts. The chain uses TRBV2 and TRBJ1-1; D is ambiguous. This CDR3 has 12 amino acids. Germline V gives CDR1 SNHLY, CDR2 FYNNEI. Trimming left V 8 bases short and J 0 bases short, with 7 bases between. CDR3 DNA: TGTGCCAGCCGGAGGATGAACACTGAAGCTTTCTTT. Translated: CASRRMNTEAFF. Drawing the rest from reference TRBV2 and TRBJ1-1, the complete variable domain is EPEVTQTPSHQVTQMGQEVILRCVPISNHLYFYWYRQILGQKVEFLVSFYNNEISEKSEIFDDQFSVERPDGSNFTLKIRSTKLEDSAMYFCASRRMNTEAFFGQGTRLTVV.

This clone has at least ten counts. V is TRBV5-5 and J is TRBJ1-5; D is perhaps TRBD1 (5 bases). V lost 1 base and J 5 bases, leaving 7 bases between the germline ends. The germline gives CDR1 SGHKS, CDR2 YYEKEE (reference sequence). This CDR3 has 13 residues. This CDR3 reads CASSLQGDQPQHF. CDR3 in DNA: TGTGCCAGCAGCTTGCAGGGAGATCAGCCCCAGCATTTT.

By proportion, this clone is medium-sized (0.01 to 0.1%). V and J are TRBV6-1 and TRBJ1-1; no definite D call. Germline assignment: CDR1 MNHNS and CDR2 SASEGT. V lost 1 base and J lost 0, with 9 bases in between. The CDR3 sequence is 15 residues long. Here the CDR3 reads CASSEGHGMNTEAFF. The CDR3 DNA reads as TGTGCCAGCAGTGAAGGACACGGCATGAACACTGAAGCTTTCTTT.

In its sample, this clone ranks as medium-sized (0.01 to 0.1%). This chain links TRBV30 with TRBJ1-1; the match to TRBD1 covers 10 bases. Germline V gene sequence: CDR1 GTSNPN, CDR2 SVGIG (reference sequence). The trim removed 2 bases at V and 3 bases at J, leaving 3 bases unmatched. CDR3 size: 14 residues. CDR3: CAWSTGTGDTEAFF. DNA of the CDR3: TGTGCCTGGAGTACCGGGACAGGGGACACTGAAGCTTTCTTT.

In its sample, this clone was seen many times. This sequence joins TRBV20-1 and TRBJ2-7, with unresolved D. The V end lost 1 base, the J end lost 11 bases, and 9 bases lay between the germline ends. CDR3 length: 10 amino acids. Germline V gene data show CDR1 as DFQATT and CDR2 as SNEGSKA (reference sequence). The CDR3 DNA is TGCAGTGCTAGAGTTCCTCCGGAGTACTTC. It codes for CSARVPPEYF.

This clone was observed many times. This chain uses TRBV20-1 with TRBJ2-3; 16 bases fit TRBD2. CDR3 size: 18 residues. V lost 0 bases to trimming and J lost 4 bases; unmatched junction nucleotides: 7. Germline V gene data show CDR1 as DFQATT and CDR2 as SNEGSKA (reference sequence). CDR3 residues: CSARDPGLAGGPPDTQYF. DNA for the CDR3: TGCAGTGCTAGAGATCCGGGACTAGCGGGAGGGCCCCCAGATACGCAGTATTTT.

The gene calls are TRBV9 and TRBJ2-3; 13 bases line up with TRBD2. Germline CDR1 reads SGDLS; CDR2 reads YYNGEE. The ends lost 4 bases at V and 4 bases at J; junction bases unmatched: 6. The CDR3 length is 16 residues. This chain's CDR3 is CASSFGLAGVPDTQYF. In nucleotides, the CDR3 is TGTGCCAGCAGCTTCGGACTAGCGGGAGTCCCAGATACGCAGTATTTT.

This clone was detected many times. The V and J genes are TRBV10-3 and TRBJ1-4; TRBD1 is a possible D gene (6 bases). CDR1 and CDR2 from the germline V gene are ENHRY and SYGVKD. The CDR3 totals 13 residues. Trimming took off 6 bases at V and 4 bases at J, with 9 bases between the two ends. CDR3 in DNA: TGTGCCATCAGCCAGGGGCTTAATGAAAAACTGTTTTTT. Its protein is CAISQGLNEKLFF.

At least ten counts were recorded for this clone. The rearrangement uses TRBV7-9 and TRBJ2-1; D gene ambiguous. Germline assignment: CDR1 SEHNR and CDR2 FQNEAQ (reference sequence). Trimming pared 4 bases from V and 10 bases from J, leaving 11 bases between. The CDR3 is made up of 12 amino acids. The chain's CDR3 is CASSYSVREQFF. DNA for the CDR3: TGTGCCAGCAGCTATTCTGTACGGGAGCAGTTCTTC.

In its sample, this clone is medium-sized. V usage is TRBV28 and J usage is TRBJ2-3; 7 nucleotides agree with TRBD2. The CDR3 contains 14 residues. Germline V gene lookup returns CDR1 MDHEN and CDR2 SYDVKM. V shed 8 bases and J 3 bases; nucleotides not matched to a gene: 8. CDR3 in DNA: TGTGCCAGCCTTCCAGCGGGGTATACAGATACGCAGTATTTT. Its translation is CASLPAGYTDTQYF.

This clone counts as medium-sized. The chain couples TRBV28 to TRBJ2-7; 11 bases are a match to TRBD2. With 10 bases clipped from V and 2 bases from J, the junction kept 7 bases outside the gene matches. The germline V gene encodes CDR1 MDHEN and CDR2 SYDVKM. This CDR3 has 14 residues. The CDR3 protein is CATEASGGTYEQYV. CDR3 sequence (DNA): TGTGCCACCGAAGCTAGCGGGGGGACCTACGAGCAGTACGTC.

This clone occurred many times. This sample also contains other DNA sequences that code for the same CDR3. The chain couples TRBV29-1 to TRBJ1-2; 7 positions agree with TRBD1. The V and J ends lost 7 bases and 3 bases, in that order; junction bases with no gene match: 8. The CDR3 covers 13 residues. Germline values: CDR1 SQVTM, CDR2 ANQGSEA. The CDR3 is CSAQGTDHYGYTF. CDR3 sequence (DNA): TGCAGCGCCCAAGGGACAGACCACTATGGCTACACCTTC.

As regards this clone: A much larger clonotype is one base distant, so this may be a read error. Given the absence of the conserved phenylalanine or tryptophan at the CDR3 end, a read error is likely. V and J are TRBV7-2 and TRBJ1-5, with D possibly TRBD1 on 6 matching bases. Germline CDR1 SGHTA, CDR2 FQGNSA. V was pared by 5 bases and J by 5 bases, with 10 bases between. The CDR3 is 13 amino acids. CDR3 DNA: TGTGCCAGCAGCCCTCAGGGGTATCAGCCCCAGCATTCT. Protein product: CASSPQGYQPQHS.

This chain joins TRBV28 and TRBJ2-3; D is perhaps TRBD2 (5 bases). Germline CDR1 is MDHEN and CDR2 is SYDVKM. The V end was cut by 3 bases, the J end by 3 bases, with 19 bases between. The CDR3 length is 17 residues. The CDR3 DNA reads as TGTGCCAGCAGTTTCCCCCGTCTCGCGGGTGGAACAGATACGCAGTATTTT. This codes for CASSFPRLAGGTDTQYF.

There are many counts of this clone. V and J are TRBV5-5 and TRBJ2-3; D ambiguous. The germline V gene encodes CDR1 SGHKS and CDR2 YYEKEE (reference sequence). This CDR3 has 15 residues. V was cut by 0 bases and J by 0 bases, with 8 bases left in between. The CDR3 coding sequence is TGTGCCAGCAGCTTGGAGGCTGGTAGCACAGATACGCAGTATTTT. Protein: CASSLEAGSTDTQYF.

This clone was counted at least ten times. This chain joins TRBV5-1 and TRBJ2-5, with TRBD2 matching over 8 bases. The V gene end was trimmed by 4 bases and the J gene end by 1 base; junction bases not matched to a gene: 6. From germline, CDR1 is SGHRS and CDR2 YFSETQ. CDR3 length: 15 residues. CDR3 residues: CASSITSGPQETQYF. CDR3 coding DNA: TGCGCCAGCAGCATTACTAGCGGCCCCCAAGAGACCCAGTACTTC.

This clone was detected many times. The CDR3 protein is CASSVPGQGGETQYF. In DNA, the CDR3 is TGTGCCAGCAGCGTCCCCGGACAGGGAGGGGAGACCCAGTACTTC. The chain joins TRBV7-8 to TRBJ2-5, with TRBD1 as a possible D gene (8 bases). CDR1 SGHVS and CDR2 FQNEAQ come from the germline V gene. Between the trimmed V and J ends, which lost 5 bases and 5 bases, there was a span of 18 bases. There are 15 residues in the CDR3.

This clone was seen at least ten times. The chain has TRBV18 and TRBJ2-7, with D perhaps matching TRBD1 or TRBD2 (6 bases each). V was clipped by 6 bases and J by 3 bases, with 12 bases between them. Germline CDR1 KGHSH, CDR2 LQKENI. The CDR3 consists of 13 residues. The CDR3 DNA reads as TGTGCCAGCTCGCGGGACAACGGCTACGAGCAGTACTTC. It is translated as CASSRDNGYEQYF.